The T cell receptor (beta chain) described here comes from a study of blood T cell repertoires in COVID-19. The junction had 10 bases not matched to a gene; V was cut back by 3 bases and J by 3 bases. The germline V gene has CDR1 MDHEN and CDR2 SYDVKM. The CDR3 sequence is 16 residues long. Original data processing: The authors estimated nucleated cell counts from reference gene primer amplification. Libraries were prepared by immunoSEQ multiplex PCR; TCRdb keeps only in-frame clonotypes and omits some of them. The V and J calls and clone size are taken from that table; D and trimming were inferred from the DNA. The sample holds tens of thousands of clones, more than 60% seen once.

Sequencing was performed on peripheral blood. The TCR was taken from a human donor in a cohort sampled during active COVID-19. The J gene is TRBJ2-5, the V gene TRBV28, with 7 bases fitting TRBD1. CDR3: CASSFTRGRNKETQYF. The CDR3 coding sequence is TGTGCCAGCAGTTTTACGAGGGGGCGAAATAAAGAGACCCAGTACTTC.